The next 25 T cell receptor beta chains were all read from a single sample in a study of cytomegalovirus exposure and HLA in healthy donors. Measured with immunoSEQ multiplex PCR; TCRdb has only the in-frame clones, and not every one. In the table there are about 280,000 clones, 88% of which are singletons. The sequencing input was PBMCs. The origin of the receptors is a woman under 30 in good health and CMV-seronegative.

This sequence joins TRBV5-1 and TRBJ2-3, with 7 bases aligning to TRBD2. The CDR3 is made up of 16 amino acids. Germline trimming cut 0 bases from V and 1 base from J; bases unmatched to any gene: 5. In germline, CDR1 is SGHRS, CDR2 YFSETQ. This CDR3 reads CASSLAGRPRTDTQYF. DNA of the CDR3: TGCGCCAGCAGCTTGGCCGGGAGGCCCCGCACAGATACGCAGTATTTT.

The chain joins TRBV27 to TRBJ2-1; 10 bases agree with TRBD2. The CDR3 length is 17 residues. Trimming at V came to 4 bases and at J to 2 bases, leaving 8 bases not matched to a gene. CDR1 and CDR2 (germline): MNHEY, SMNVEV (reference sequence). The CDR3 nucleotides read TGTGCCAGCAGTTCTCTAGCGGGAGCCTCCACCTACAATGAGCAGTTCTTC. Protein sequence: CASSSLAGASTYNEQFF.

The chain is built from TRBV10-3 and TRBJ1-1, with D possibly matching TRBD1 (6 bases). The CDR3 sequence is 14 residues long. The germline CDR1 and CDR2 sequences are ENHRY and SYGVKD. V was pared by 2 bases and J by 4 bases, with 11 bases between. CDR3: CAISENQGFTEAFF. For the CDR3, the DNA is TGTGCCATCAGTGAGAATCAGGGGTTCACTGAAGCTTTCTTT.

The chain is built from TRBV19 and TRBJ1-1; D perhaps matches TRBD1 (6 bases). Germline V lookup: CDR1 LNHDA, CDR2 SQIVND (reference sequence). The ends were cut back, 9 bases at V and 1 base at J, with 18 bases in the middle. The CDR3 extends over 15 amino acids. DNA for the CDR3: TGTGCCAGCCAGACCGCAGGGGTTACGAACACTGAAGCTTTCTTT. Amino acid sequence: CASQTAGVTNTEAFF.

This chain connects TRBV6-5 to TRBJ2-7, with TRBD1 matching 9 bases. Germline CDR1 is MNHEY and CDR2 is SVGAGI. V shed 4 bases, J shed 3 bases, and the junction held 1 base outside the gene matches. This CDR3 comprises 13 residues. The CDR3 protein is CASSLGQGYEQYF. Here the CDR3 DNA reads TGTGCCAGCAGTTTGGGACAGGGCTACGAGCAGTACTTC.

The chain links TRBV7-8 to TRBJ2-7, with 7 bases matching TRBD1. The V gene end was trimmed by 3 bases and the J gene end by 6 bases; junction bases not matched to a gene: 5. Germline V gene sequence: CDR1 SGHVS, CDR2 FQNEAQ. The CDR3 is made up of 13 amino acids. The CDR3 region is CASSFNRGREQYF. CDR3 nucleotides: TGTGCCAGCAGCTTCAACAGGGGACGCGAGCAGTACTTC.

The chain employs TRBV2 and TRBJ1-2; 8 bases map to TRBD1. The CDR3 has 15 amino acids. V was pared by 3 bases and J by 3 bases, with 6 bases of the junction left unmatched. Looked up from germline, CDR1 is SNHLY and CDR2 is FYNNEI. CDR3 bases: TGTGCCAGCAGTGAGGTTGGGACAGGAGACTATGGCTACACCTTC. This sequence encodes CASSEVGTGDYGYTF.

The genes are TRBV5-4 and TRBJ2-7; 10 nucleotides agree with TRBD2. V was clipped by 6 bases and J by 7 bases; unmatched bases: 13. This CDR3 contains 15 residues. Germline CDR1 reads SGHNT; CDR2 reads YYREEE (reference sequence). For the CDR3, the DNA is TGTGCCAGCACCCGGGCCCTAGCGGGAGTTTCGGAGCAGTACTTC. Its translation is CASTRALAGVSEQYF. The full variable domain, with the rest looked up from reference TRBV5-4 and TRBJ2-7, is ETGVTQSPTHLIKTRGQQVTLRCSSQSGHNTVSWYQQALGQGPQFIFQYYREEENGRGNFPPRFSGLQFPNYSSELNVNALELDDSALYLCASTRALAGVSEQYFGPGTRLTVT.

J is TRBJ2-5 and V is TRBV27; 7 nucleotides align to TRBD2. This CDR3 has 17 residues. Germline CDR1 reads MNHEY; CDR2 reads SMNVEV (reference sequence). J was trimmed by 0 bases and V by 2 bases; bases with no gene match: 9. The CDR3: CASSLRAGASYQETQYF. In nucleotides, the CDR3 is TGTGCCAGCAGTTTAAGGGCGGGAGCCTCCTACCAAGAGACCCAGTACTTC.

The chain joins TRBV9 to TRBJ2-7; 8 bases fit TRBD2. V was clipped by 0 bases and J by 0 bases; unmatched bases: 8. This CDR3 region has 17 residues. Germline values: CDR1 SGDLS, CDR2 YYNGEE. The CDR3 loop is CASSVGAGGGDSYEQYF. The CDR3 bases are TGTGCCAGCAGCGTAGGTGCGGGAGGAGGGGACTCCTACGAGCAGTACTTC. Variable domain in full (rest from reference TRBV9 and TRBJ2-7): DSGVTQTPKHLITATGQRVTLRCSPRSGDLSVYWYQQSLDQGLQFLIQYYNGEERAKGNILERFSAQQFPDLHSELNLSSLELGDSALYFCASSVGAGGGDSYEQYFGPGTRLTVT.

This chain joins TRBV9 and TRBJ2-3; 7 nucleotides align to TRBD2. With V trimmed by 8 bases and J by 3 bases, 9 bases remained unmatched. The CDR3 has 14 residues. CDR1 is SGDLS and CDR2 is YYNGEE in the germline V gene. In DNA, the CDR3 is TGTGCCAGTGCCGGAGGGCGGGGGACAGATACGCAGTATTTT. Encoded protein: CASAGGRGTDTQYF.

The chain recombines TRBV27 with TRBJ1-1; 7 positions agree with TRBD1. V was clipped by 5 bases and J by 2 bases; unmatched bases: 8. CDR3 size: 15 residues. Per germline, CDR1 MNHEY and CDR2 SMNVEV (reference sequence). CDR3 protein: CASSPLTGINTEAFF. The DNA of the CDR3 is TGTGCCAGCAGTCCGCTGACAGGGATTAACACTGAAGCTTTCTTT.

The gene calls are TRBV6-4 and TRBJ2-6; TRBD2 is a possible D gene (5 bases). V was trimmed by 5 bases and J by 4 bases, leaving 9 bases between them. The CDR3 covers 14 residues. CDR1 and CDR2 from the germline V gene are MRHNA and SNTAGT. CDR3 protein: CASSLRVGANVLTF. The DNA for the CDR3 is TGTGCCAGCAGTTTGAGGGTCGGGGCCAACGTCCTGACTTTC.

This clone was seen more than once but under ten times. The chain is built from TRBV27 and TRBJ2-7; possible D gene TRBD2, 5 bases. V lost 2 bases to trimming and J lost 7 bases, with 12 bases between them. The V gene's germline CDR1 is MNHEY and CDR2 SMNVEV (reference sequence). The CDR3 is 13 amino acids. CDR3 in DNA: TGTGCCAGCAGTTTAGGAGAGCGGTTGGAGCAGTACTTC. This gives the protein CASSLGERLEQYF.

The chain combines TRBV11-3 with TRBJ2-7; TRBD1 matches 9 bases. CDR1 and CDR2 (germline): SGHNT, YENEEA. CDR3 length: 16 amino acids. V lost 5 bases, J lost 0 bases, and 8 bases stayed unmatched. The CDR3 bases are TGTGCCAGCAGCCACGGGACAGGGAATAGCTCCTACGAGCAGTACTTC. Translation: CASSHGTGNSSYEQYF.

This chain joins TRBV2 and TRBJ2-2; perhaps TRBD2 as D (5 bases). The CDR3 runs 18 residues. Germline CDR1 and CDR2: SNHLY and FYNNEI. V lost 1 base and J 3 bases, leaving 18 bases between the germline ends. The CDR3 here is CASSEVLYLDFYTGELFF. Written as DNA, the CDR3 is TGTGCCAGCAGTGAAGTCCTCTACCTGGACTTTTACACCGGGGAGCTGTTTTTT.

The rearrangement uses TRBV10-3 and TRBJ1-6; D not resolved. V lost 10 bases and J lost 9, with 19 bases in between. The CDR3 totals 14 residues. Germline CDR1 and CDR2: ENHRY and SYGVKD. The CDR3, as DNA: TGTGCCACCCTCACTGATCTTGGGAGTTCACCCCTCCACTTT. Amino acids: CATLTDLGSSPLHF.

The chain couples TRBV6-5 to TRBJ2-7, with 9 bases matching TRBD2. This CDR3 has 15 amino acids. J was trimmed by 5 bases and V by 6 bases; bases with no gene match: 11. CDR1 and CDR2 from the germline V gene are MNHEY and SVGAGI. CDR3 protein: CASRPSGTSYHEQYF. CDR3 DNA: TGTGCCAGCAGACCATCCGGGACTAGCTATCACGAGCAGTACTTC.

This clone has only one observation. The CDR3 sequence: CARMLSSSYEQYF. The CDR3 DNA reads TGTGCCAGGATGTTGAGTAGCTCCTACGAGCAGTACTTC. V usage is TRBV6-4 and J usage is TRBJ2-7, with D unclear. V was trimmed by 9 bases and J by 0 bases, leaving 12 bases between them. CDR1 and CDR2 from the germline V gene are MRHNA and SNTAGT. The CDR3 has 13 amino acids.

This chain joins TRBV9 and TRBJ2-3, with a possible D match to TRBD2 (5 bases). Germline lookup yields CDR1 SGDLS and CDR2 YYNGEE. The length of the CDR3 is 14 residues. The V gene lost 0 bases and the J gene lost 5 bases, with 10 bases spanning the gap. CDR3 region: CASSVGGIEDTQYF. DNA for the CDR3: TGTGCCAGCAGCGTAGGAGGGATTGAAGATACGCAGTATTTT. The full variable domain, in which reference TRBV9 and TRBJ2-3 provide the parts outside the CDR3, is DSGVTQTPKHLITATGQRVTLRCSPRSGDLSVYWYQQSLDQGLQFLIQYYNGEERAKGNILERFSAQQFPDLHSELNLSSLELGDSALYFCASSVGGIEDTQYFGPGTRLTVL.

The chain carries TRBV5-8 and TRBJ1-5; tentative D call: TRBD1 (6 bases). The V gene's germline CDR1 is SGHTS and CDR2 YDEGEE. The CDR3 contains 15 residues. V gave up 1 base and J gave up 3 bases, with 11 bases separating them. In DNA form, the CDR3 reads TGTGCCAGCAGCTTGATGGGGGCGGACAATCAGCCCCAGCATTTT. Amino acid sequence: CASSLMGADNQPQHF.

V is TRBV9 and J is TRBJ2-3, with 12 bases lining up with TRBD2. The germline V gene encodes CDR1 SGDLS and CDR2 YYNGEE. The CDR3 has 15 residues. V was pared by 4 bases and J by 6 bases, with 6 bases of the junction left unmatched. This chain's CDR3 is CASSQTSGSMDTQYF. CDR3 nucleotides: TGTGCCAGCAGCCAGACTAGCGGGAGTATGGATACGCAGTATTTT.

This sequence joins TRBV11-2 and TRBJ1-1; 8 positions match TRBD1. The length of the CDR3 is 13 residues. Germline CDR1 and CDR2: SGHAT and FQNNGV. V lost 2 bases, J lost 8 bases, and 4 bases stayed unmatched. CDR3 DNA sequence: TGTGCCAGCAGCTTAACTCGGGACAGGGAAGCTTTCTTT. Translating it yields CASSLTRDREAFF. Combining the CDR3 with reference TRBV11-2 and TRBJ1-1 gives the whole variable domain EAGVAQSPRYKIIEKRQSVAFWCNPISGHATLYWYQQILGQGPKLLIQFQNNGVVDDSQLPKDRFSAERLKGVDSTLKIQPAKLEDSAVYLCASSLTRDREAFFGQGTRLTVV.

Turning to this clone: One end of the junction fails to match germline, which may point to a read error. The rearrangement links TRBV15 to TRBJ2-3; 16 bases map to TRBD2. Germline CDR1 is LNHNV and CDR2 is YYDKDF (reference sequence). This CDR3 has 21 amino acids. This CDR3 reads CATSREGTSGRVPWSPDTQYF. In nucleotides, the CDR3 is TGTGCCACCAGCCGAGAAGGGACTAGCGGGAGGGTACCCTGGTCCCCAGATACGCAGTATTTT.

This clone appeared once. The rearrangement joins TRBV5-1 to TRBJ1-4; a weak D match, TRBD1 (5 bases). Germline CDR1 is SGHRS and CDR2 is YFSETQ. The CDR3 totals 14 residues. With 4 bases removed from V and 8 bases from J, the gap between germline ends came to 15 bases. CDR3 nucleotide sequence: TGCGCCAGCAGCATTGGCAGGGATAAAGAAAAACTGTTTTTT. Encoded protein: CASSIGRDKEKLFF. Full variable domain (remainder filled in from reference TRBV5-1 and TRBJ1-4): KAGVTQTPRYLIKTRGQQVTLSCSPISGHRSVSWYQQTPGQGLQFLFEYFSETQRNKGNFPGRFSGRQFSNSRSEMNVSTLELGDSALYLCASSIGRDKEKLFFGSGTQLSVL.